Listed below are T cell receptor beta chains from one sample, sequenced in a study of T cells in Graves' hyperthyroidism and ophthalmopathy. TCRdb re-analysed the multiplex PCR reads in MiXCR, keeping a single row per CDR3 protein. The data hold around 450,000 distinct CDR3 sequences, with approximately 14% observed a single time. Sequenced sample: blood. All receptors come from a woman aged 18-29 years with Graves' hyperthyroidism. Each CDR3 is given with its conserved first and last residue. The D gene is left open where the match is weak. Clone size, where shown, is once, few, many, or a class for clones that have expanded.

length	size	V	D	J	CDR3	DNA
13	few	TRBV19	.	TRBJ1-6	CASSTGPNSPLHF	TGTGCCAGTAGTACGGGACCAAATTCACCCCTCCACTTT
16	.	TRBV5-6	TRBD2	TRBJ2-7	CASSLGLAGVVDEQYF	TGTGCCAGCAGCTTAGGACTAGCGGGAGTCGTCGACGAGCAGTACTTC
12	many	TRBV6-1	.	TRBJ1-1	CASSRRDTEAFF	TGTGCCAGCAGTCGAAGGGACACTGAAGCTTTCTTT
16	many	TRBV12-3/TRBV12-4	.	TRBJ1-2	CASSLVLDPQGSGYTF	TGTGCCAGCAGTTTAGTGTTAGACCCACAGGGTAGCGGCTACACCTTC
14	few	TRBV20-1	.	TRBJ1-5	CSASSPALYQPQHF	TGCAGTGCTAGTTCCCCGGCCCTTTATCAGCCCCAGCATTTT
15	.	TRBV19	TRBD1	TRBJ1-5	CASSMGTGRNQPQHF	TGTGCCAGTAGTATGGGGACAGGGAGGAATCAGCCCCAGCATTTT
14	.	TRBV6-2/TRBV6-3	.	TRBJ2-5	CASSYRATKETQYF	TGTGCCAGCAGTTATCGAGCGACAAAAGAGACCCAGTACTTC
13	.	TRBV20-1	.	TRBJ1-2	CSARAPGDDGYTF	TGCAGTGCTAGAGCCCCAGGGGACGATGGCTACACCTTC
15	few	TRBV24-1	TRBD1	TRBJ1-5	CATSPRGSGNQPQHF	TGTGCCACCAGCCCCAGGGGGTCGGGCAATCAGCCCCAGCATTTT
16	many	TRBV3-1	.	TRBJ2-7	CASSQGLGTPDYEQYF	TGTGCCAGCAGCCAAGGTCTGGGGACTCCCGACTACGAGCAGTACTTC
16	many	TRBV20-1	.	TRBJ2-3	CSADGQHSPSTDTQYF	TGCAGTGCTGACGGACAGCACTCCCCTAGCACAGATACGCAGTATTTT
15	few	TRBV7-2	.	TRBJ2-1	CASSLVGASYNEQFF	TGTGCCAGCAGCTTAGTGGGAGCGTCCTACAATGAGCAGTTCTTC
14	.	TRBV29-1	TRBD1	TRBJ2-7	CSVPRDRGDDEQYF	TGCAGCGTGCCCCGGGACAGGGGGGATGACGAGCAGTACTTC
14	.	TRBV27	TRBD1	TRBJ2-5	CASSLSLGQGATYF	TGTGCCAGCAGTTTATCCCTGGGACAGGGGGCCACGTACTTC
16	many	TRBV5-1	TRBD2	TRBJ2-7	CASSLGGLAGFYEQYF	TGCGCCAGCAGCTTGGGTGGACTAGCGGGTTTCTACGAGCAGTACTTC
14	many	TRBV6-1	.	TRBJ2-7	CASSDTPGAYEQYF	TGTGCCAGCAGTGATACACCTGGGGCCTACGAGCAGTACTTC
14	many	TRBV28	.	TRBJ2-7	CASTPDRLKYEQYF	TGTGCCAGCACCCCGGACAGATTAAAGTACGAGCAGTACTTC
14	.	TRBV7-9	.	TRBJ1-1	CASSGDRTNTEAFF	TGTGCCAGCAGCGGAGACAGGACGAACACTGAAGCTTTCTTT
13	few	TRBV9	.	TRBJ1-1	CASSVKGGTETFF	TGTGCCAGCAGCGTAAAGGGAGGCACTGAAACTTTCTTT
13	many	TRBV24-1	TRBD1	TRBJ1-1	CATGDRANTEAFF	TGTGCCACCGGTGACAGGGCGAACACTGAAGCTTTCTTT
17	.	TRBV7-2	TRBD2	TRBJ2-5	CASSGGGASGGGETQYF	TGTGCCAGCAGCGGGGGTGGGGCTAGCGGGGGGGGAGAGACCCAGTACTTC
14	many	TRBV12-3/TRBV12-4	.	TRBJ2-2	CASLRRLGTGELFF	TGTGCCAGCTTGCGGAGGCTGGGTACCGGGGAGCTGTTTTTT
15	many	TRBV5-1	.	TRBJ1-6	CASSLESSANSPLHF	TGCGCCAGCAGCTTGGAAAGTAGTGCAAATTCACCCCTCCACTTT
15	many	TRBV28	.	TRBJ1-2	CASSSRGGSNYGYTF	TGTGCCAGCAGCTCTCGAGGGGGATCTAACTATGGCTACACCTTC
14	many	TRBV12-3/TRBV12-4	.	TRBJ1-1	CASSLVAGGTEAFF	TGTGCCAGCAGTTTAGTGGCCGGGGGCACTGAAGCTTTCTTT
15	.	TRBV3-1	.	TRBJ1-6	CASSPSVGVNSPLHF	TGTGCCAGCAGCCCGTCCGTGGGAGTCAATTCACCCCTCCACTTT
16	.	TRBV27	.	TRBJ2-3	CASSFYGREDTDTQYF	TGTGCCAGCAGTTTCTATGGCAGGGAGGACACAGATACGCAGTATTTT